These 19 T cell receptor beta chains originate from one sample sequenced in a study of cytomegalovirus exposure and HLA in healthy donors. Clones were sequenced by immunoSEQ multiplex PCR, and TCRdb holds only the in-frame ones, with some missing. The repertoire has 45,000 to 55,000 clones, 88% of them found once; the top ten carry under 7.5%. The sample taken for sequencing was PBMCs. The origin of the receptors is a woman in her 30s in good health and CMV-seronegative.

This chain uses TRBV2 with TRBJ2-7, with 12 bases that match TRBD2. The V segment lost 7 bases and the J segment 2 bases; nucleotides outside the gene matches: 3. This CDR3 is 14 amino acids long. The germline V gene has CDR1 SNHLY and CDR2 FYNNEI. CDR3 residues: CASKLAGGPYEQYF. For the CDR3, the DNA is TGTGCCAGCAAGCTAGCGGGAGGGCCCTACGAGCAGTACTTC.

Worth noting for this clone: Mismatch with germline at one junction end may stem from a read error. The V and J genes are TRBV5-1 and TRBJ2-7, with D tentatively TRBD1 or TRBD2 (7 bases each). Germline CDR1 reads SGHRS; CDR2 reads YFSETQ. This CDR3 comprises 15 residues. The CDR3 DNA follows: TGCACCAGCAGCTTGGGAGGGGGCATCATCTACGAGCAGTACTTC. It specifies CTSSLGGGIIYEQYF.

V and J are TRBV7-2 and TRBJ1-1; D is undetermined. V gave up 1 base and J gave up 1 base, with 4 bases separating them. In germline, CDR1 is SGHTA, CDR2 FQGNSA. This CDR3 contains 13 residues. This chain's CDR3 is CASSLERNTEAFF. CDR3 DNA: TGTGCCAGCAGCTTAGAGCGGAACACTGAAGCTTTCTTT.

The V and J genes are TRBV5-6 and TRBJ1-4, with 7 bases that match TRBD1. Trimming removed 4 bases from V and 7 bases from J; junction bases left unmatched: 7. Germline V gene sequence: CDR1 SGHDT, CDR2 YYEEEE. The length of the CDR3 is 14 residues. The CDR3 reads CASSRDRVGEKLFF. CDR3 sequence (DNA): TGTGCCAGCAGCCGCGACAGGGTTGGTGAAAAACTGTTTTTT.

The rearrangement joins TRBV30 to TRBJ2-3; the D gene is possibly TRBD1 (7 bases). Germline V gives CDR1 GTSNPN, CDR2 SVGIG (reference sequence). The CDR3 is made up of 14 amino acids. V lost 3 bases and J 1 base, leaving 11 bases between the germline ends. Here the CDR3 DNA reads TGTGCCTGGAGCCAGGGGGGTGGCACAGATACGCAGTATTTT. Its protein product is CAWSQGGGTDTQYF.

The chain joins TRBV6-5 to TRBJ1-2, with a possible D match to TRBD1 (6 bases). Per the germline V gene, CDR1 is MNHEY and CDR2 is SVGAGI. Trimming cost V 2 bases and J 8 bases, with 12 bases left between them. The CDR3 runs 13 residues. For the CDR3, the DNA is TGTGCCAGCAGTTACGGGGGCCTGGGAGGCTACACCTTC. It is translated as CASSYGGLGGYTF.

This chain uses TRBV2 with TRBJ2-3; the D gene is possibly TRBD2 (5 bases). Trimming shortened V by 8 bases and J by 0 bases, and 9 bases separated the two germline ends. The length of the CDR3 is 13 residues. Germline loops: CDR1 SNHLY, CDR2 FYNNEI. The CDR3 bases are TGTGCCAGCGACGGCGGGAGCACAGATACGCAGTATTTT. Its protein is CASDGGSTDTQYF.

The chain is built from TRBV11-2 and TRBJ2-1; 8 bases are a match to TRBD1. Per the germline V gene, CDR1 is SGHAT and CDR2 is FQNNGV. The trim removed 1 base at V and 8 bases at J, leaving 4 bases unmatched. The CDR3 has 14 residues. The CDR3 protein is CASSLVSGGDEQFF. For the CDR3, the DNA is TGTGCCAGCAGCTTAGTTTCAGGGGGCGATGAGCAGTTCTTC.

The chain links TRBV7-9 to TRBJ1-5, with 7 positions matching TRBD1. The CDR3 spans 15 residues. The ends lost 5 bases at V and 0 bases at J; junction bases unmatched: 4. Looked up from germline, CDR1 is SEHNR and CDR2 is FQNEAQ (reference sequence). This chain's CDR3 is CASSGGQNSNQPQHF. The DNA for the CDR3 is TGTGCCAGCAGCGGGGGACAGAATAGCAATCAGCCCCAGCATTTT.

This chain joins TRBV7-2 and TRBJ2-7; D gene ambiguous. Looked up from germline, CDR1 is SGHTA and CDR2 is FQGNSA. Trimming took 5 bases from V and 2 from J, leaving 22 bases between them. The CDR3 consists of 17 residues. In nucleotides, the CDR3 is TGTGCCAGCAGCCCCTCCCAGGCCACTCCCATCCCCTACGAGCAGTACTTC. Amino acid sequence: CASSPSQATPIPYEQYF.

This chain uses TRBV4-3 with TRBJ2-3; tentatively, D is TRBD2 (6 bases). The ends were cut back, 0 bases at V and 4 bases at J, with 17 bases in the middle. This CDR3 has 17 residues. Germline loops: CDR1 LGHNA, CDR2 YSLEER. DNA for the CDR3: TGCGCCAGCAGCCAAGACTCACTAGCTCTGGACGCAGATACGCAGTATTTT. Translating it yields CASSQDSLALDADTQYF.

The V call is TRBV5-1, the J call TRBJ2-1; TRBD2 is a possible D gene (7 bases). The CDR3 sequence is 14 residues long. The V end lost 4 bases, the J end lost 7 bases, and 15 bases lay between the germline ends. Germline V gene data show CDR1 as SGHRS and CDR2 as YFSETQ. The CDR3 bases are TGCGCCAGCAGCATTGGAGAGGGGGGGAATGAGCAGTTCTTC. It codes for CASSIGEGGNEQFF.

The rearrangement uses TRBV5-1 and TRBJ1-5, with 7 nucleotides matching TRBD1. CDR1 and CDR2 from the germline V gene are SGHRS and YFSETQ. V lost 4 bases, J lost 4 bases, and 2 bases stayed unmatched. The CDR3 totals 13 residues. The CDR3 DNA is TGCGCCAGCAGCCCAGGGGGGAATCAGCCCCAGCATTTT. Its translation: CASSPGGNQPQHF.

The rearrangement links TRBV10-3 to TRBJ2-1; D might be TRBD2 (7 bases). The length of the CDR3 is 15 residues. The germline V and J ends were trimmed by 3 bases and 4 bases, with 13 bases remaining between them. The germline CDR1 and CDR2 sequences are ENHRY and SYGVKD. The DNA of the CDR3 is TGTGCCATCAGTGATGGGGGGGCTTCGTACAATGAGCAGTTCTTC. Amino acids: CAISDGGASYNEQFF.

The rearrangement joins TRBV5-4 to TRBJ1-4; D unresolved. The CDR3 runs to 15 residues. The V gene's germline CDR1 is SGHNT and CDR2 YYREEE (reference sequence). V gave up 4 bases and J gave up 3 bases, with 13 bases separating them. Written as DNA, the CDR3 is TGTGCCAGCAGCGTGCGAGGAGCAGCTAATGAAAAACTGTTTTTT. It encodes CASSVRGAANEKLFF.

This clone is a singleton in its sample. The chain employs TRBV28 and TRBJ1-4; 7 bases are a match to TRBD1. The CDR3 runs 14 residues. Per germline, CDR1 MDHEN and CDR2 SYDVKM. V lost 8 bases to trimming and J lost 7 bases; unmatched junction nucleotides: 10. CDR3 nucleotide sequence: TGTGCCAGCCATGAGACAGGGCGAGGTGAAAAACTGTTTTTT. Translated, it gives CASHETGRGEKLFF.

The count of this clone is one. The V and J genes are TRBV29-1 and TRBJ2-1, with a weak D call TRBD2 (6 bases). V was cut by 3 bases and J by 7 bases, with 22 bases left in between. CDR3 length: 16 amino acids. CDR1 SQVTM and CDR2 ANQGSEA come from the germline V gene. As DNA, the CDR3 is TGCAGCGTTGATCCCTCCTTTAGCGTTGGGGGGAATGAGCAGTTCTTC. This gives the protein CSVDPSFSVGGNEQFF.

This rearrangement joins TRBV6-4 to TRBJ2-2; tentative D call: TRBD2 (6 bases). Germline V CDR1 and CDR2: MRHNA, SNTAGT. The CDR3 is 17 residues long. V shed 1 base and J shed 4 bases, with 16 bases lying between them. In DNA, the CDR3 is TGTGCCAGCAGTGACTTGAGCGGGTCTTTTGGCACCGGGGAGCTGTTTTTT. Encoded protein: CASSDLSGSFGTGELFF.

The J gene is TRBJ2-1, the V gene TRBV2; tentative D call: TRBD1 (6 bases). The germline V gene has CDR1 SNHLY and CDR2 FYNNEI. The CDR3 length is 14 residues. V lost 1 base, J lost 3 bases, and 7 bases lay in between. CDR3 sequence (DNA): TGTGCCAGCAGTGAAGGGGACATCTACAATGAGCAGTTCTTC. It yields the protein CASSEGDIYNEQFF.